This T cell receptor (beta chain) was documented in a study of cytomegalovirus exposure and HLA in healthy donors. Across the whole study: Previous work identified roughly 110 million unique TCR beta sequences from about 179 million T cells. Among 398 genotyped donors, approximately 80% fell in the Caucasian-associated ancestry cluster.

Comment on this clone: Antigen: not known.

General study results and limits: Cytomegalovirus-associated status was assigned to some 160 TCR beta chains. Immune exposure information comprised only CMV serostatus.

Between the trimmed V and J ends, which lost 0 bases and 7 bases, there was a span of 16 bases. CDR3 length: 16 amino acids. Germline lookup yields CDR1 MNHEY and CDR2 SVGAGI. PCR primers comprised 60 Vbeta and 13 Jbeta primers. Method: immunoSEQ multiplex PCR; TCRdb's copy keeps in-frame clones and lacks some. This sample has under 200,000 clones; approximately 84% occur once, and the top ten carry 6.3%. The sample comprised PBMCs. This clonotype was sampled from a male donor in good health and CMV-seropositive. The chain joins TRBV6-5 to TRBJ2-1; possibly TRBD1 for D (5 bases). The CDR3 DNA follows: TGTGCCAGCAGTTACTCGTCAGTGACGGCAGGGAATGAGCAGTTCTTC. It is translated as CASSYSSVTAGNEQFF.